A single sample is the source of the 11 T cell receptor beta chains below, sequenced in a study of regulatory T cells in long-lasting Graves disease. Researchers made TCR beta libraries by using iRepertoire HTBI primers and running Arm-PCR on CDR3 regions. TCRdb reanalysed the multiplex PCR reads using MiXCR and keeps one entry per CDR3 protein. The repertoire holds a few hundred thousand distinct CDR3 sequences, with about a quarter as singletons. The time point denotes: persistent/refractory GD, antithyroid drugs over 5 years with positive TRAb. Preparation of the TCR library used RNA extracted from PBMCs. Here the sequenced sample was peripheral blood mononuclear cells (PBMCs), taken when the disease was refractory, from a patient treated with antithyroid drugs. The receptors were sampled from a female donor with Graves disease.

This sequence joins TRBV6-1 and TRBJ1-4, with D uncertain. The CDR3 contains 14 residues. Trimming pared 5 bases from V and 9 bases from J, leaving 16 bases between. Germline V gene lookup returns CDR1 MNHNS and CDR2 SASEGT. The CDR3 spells CASSNYGNVKKLFF. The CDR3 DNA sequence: TGTGCCAGCAGTAACTACGGTAATGTGAAAAAACTGTTTTTT.

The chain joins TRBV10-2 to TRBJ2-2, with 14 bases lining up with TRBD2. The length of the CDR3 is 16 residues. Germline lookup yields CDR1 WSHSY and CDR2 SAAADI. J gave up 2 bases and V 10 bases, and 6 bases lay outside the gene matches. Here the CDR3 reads CATEGLAGDNTGELFF. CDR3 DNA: TGCGCCACCGAGGGACTAGCGGGAGACAACACCGGGGAGCTGTTTTTT.

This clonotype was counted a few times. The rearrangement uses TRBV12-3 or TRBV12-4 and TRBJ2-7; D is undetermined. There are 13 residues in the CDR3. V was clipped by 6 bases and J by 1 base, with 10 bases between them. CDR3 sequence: CASSPLPSYEQYF. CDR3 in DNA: TGTGCCAGCAGCCCCCTTCCTTCCTACGAGCAGTACTTC.

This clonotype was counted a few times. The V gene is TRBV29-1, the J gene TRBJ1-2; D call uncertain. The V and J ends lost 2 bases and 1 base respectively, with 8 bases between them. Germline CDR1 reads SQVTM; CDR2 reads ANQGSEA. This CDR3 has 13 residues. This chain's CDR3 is CSVELGRNYGYTF. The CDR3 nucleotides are TGCAGCGTTGAACTTGGCCGTAACTATGGCTACACCTTC. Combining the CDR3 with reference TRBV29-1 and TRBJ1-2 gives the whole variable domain SAVISQKPSRDICQRGTSLTIQCQVDSQVTMMFWYRQQPGQSLTLIATANQGSEATYESGFVIDKFPISRPNLTFSTLTVSNMSPEDSSIYLCSVELGRNYGYTFGSGTRLTVV.

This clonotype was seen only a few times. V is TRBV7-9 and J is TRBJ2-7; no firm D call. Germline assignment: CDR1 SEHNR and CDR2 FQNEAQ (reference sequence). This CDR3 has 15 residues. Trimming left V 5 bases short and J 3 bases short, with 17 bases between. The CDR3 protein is CASSPAGRPGYEQYF. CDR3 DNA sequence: TGTGCCAGCAGCCCCGCCGGTAGGCCGGGCTACGAGCAGTACTTC.

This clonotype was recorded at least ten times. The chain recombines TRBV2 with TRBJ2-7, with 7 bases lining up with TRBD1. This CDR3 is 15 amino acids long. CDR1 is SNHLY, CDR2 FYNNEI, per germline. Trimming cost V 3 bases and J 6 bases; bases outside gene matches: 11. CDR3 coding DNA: TGTGCCAGCAGTGATACAGGGGCCCTAGCTTCCGAGCAGTACTTC. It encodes CASSDTGALASEQYF.

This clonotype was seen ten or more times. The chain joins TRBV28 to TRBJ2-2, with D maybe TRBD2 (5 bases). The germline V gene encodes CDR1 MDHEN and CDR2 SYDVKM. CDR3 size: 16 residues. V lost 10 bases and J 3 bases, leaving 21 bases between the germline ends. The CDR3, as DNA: TGTGCCACCACGGGGATAGGCCCGTTGGACACCGGGGAGCTGTTTTTT. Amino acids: CATTGIGPLDTGELFF.

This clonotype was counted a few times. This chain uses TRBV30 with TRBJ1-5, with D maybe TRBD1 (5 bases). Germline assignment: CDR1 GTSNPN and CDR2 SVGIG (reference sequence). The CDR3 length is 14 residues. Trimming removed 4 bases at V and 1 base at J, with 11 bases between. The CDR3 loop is CAWNPGRSNQPQHF. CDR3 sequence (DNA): TGTGCCTGGAACCCAGGGCGGAGCAATCAGCCCCAGCATTTT.

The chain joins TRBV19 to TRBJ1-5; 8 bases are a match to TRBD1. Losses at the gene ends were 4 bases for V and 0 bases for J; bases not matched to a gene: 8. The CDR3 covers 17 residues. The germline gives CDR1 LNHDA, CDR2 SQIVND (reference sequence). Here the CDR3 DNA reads TGTGCCAGTAGTAAAACAGGGGGTCGCTATAGCAATCAGCCCCAGCATTTT. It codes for CASSKTGGRYSNQPQHF.

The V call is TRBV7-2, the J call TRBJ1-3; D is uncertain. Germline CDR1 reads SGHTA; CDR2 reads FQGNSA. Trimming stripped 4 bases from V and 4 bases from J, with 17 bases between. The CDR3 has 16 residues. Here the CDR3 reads CASSSRSGNPGNTIYF. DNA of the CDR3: TGTGCCAGCAGCTCTAGATCCGGGAACCCGGGAAACACCATATATTTT.

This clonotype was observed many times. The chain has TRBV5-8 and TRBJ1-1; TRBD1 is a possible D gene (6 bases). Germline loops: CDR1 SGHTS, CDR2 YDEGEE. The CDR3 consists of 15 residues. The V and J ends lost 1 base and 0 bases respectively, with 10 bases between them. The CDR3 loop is CASSLRTVMNTEAFF. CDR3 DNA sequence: TGTGCCAGCAGCTTGCGGACAGTAATGAACACTGAAGCTTTCTTT.